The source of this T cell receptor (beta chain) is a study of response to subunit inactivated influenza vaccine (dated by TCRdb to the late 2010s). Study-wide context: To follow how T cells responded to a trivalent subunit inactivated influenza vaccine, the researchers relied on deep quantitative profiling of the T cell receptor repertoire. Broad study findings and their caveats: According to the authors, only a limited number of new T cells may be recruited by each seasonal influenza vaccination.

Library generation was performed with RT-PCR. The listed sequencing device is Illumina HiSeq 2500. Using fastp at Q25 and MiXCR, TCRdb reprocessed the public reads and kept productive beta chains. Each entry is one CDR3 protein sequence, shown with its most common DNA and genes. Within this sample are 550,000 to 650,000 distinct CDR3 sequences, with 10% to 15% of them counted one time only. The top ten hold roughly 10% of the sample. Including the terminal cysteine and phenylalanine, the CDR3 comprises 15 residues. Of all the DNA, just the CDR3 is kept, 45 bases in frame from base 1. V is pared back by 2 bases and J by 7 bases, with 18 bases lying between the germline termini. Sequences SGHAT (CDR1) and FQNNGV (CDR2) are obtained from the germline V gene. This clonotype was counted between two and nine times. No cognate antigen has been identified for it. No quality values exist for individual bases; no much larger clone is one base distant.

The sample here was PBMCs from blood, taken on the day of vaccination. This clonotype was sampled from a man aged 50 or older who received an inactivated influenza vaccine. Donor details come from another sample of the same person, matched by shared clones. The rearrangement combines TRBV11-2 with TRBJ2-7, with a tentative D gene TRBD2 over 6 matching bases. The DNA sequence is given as TGTGCCAGCAGCTTATTTCTTCGGGAGTCGGGGGAGCAGTACTTC. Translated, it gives CASSLFLRESGEQYF.